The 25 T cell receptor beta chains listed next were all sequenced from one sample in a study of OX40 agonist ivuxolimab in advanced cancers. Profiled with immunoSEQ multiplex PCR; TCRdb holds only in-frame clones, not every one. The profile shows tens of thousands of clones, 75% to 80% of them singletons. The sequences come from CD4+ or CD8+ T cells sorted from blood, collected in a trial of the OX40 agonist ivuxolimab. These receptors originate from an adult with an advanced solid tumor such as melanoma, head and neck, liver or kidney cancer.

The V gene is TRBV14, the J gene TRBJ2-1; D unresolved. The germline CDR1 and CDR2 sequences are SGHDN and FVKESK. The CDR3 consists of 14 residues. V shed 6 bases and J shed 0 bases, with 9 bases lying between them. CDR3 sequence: CASRRSGSYNEQFF. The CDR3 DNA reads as TGTGCCAGCAGAAGGTCAGGCTCCTACAATGAGCAGTTCTTC.

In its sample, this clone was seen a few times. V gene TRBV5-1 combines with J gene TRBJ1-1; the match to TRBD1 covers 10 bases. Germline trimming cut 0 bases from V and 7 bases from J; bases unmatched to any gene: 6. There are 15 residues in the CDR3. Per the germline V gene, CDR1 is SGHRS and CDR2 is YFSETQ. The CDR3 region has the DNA TGCGCCAGCAGCTTGGGAGACAGGGGGCCCGATGAAGCTTTCTTT. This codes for CASSLGDRGPDEAFF.

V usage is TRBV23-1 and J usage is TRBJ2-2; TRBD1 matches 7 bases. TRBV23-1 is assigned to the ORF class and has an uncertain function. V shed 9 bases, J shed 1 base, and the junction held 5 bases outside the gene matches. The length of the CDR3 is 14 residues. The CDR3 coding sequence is TGCGCCAGACCTAGGGGGCGGAACACCGGGGAGCTGTTTTTT. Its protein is CARPRGRNTGELFF.

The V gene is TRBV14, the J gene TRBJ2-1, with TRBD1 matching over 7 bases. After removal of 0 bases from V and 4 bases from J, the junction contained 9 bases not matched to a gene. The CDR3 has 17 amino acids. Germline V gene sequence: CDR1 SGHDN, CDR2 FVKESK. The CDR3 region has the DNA TGTGCCAGCAGCCAAGATCTTGGGACAGCCTTTTACAATGAGCAGTTCTTC. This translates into CASSQDLGTAFYNEQFF.

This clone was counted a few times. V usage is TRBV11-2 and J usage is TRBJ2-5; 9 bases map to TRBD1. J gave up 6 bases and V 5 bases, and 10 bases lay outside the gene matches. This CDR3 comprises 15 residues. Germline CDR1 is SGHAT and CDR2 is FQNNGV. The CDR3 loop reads CASSTLTGGLQTQYF. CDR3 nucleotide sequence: TGTGCCAGCAGCACCTTGACAGGGGGTCTACAGACCCAGTACTTC.

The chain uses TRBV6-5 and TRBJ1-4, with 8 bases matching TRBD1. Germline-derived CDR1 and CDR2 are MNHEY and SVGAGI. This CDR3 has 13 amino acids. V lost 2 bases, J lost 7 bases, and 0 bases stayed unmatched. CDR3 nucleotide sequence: TGTGCCAGCAGTTACGGGACAGGTGAAAAACTGTTTTTT. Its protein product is CASSYGTGEKLFF.

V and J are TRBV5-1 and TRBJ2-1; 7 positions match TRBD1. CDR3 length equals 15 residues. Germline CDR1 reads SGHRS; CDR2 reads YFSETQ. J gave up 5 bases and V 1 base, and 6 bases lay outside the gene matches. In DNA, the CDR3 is TGCGCCAGCAGCTTGCTTCGGGACAGCCACAATGAGCAGTTCTTC. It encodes CASSLLRDSHNEQFF.

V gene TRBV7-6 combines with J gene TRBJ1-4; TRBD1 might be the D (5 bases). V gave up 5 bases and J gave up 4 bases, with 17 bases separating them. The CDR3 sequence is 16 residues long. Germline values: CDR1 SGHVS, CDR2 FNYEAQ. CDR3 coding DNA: TGTGCCAGCAGCCGAAACCCCGGGACCCGTAATGAAAAACTGTTTTTT. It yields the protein CASSRNPGTRNEKLFF.

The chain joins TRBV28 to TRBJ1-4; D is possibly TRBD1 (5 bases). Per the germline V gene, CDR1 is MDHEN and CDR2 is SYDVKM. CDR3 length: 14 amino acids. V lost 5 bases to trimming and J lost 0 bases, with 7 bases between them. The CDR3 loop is CASSGTATNEKLFF. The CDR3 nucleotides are TGTGCCAGCAGTGGGACGGCAACTAATGAAAAACTGTTTTTT.

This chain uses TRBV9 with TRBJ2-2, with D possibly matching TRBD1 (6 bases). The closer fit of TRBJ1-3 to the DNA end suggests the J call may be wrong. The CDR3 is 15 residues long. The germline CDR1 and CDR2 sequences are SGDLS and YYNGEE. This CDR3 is CASSAGAADGNTIYF. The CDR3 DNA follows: TGTGCCAGCAGCGCAGGGGCCGCGGATGGAAACACCATATATTTT.

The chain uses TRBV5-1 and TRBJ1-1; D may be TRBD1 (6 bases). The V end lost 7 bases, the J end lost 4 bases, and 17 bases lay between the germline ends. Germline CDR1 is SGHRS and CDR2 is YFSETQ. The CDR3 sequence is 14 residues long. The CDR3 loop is CASGQGSTGTEAFF. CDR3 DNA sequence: TGCGCCAGCGGCCAGGGGTCTACGGGCACTGAAGCTTTCTTT.

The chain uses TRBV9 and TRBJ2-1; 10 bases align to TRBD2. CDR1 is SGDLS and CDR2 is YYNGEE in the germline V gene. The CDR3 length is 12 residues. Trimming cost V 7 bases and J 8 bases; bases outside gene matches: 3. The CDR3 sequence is CASRAGGDEQFF. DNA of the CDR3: TGTGCCAGCCGAGCGGGAGGGGATGAGCAGTTCTTC.

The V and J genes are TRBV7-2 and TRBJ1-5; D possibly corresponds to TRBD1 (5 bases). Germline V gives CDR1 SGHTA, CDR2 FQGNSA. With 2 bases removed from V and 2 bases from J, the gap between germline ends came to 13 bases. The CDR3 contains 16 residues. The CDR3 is CASSLSGPRGNQPQHF. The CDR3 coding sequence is TGTGCCAGCAGCTTAAGTGGGCCCAGGGGCAATCAGCCCCAGCATTTT. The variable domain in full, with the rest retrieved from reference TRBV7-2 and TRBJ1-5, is GAGVSQSPSNKVTEKGKDVELRCDPISGHTALYWYRQSLGQGLEFLIYFQGNSAPDKSGLPSDRFSAERTGGSVSTLTIQRTQQEDSAVYLCASSLSGPRGNQPQHFGDGTRLSIL.

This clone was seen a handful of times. The CDR3 bases are TGTGCCAGCAGCCCTGGACAGGTCTTGAAAGGCTACACCTTC. Residues: CASSPGQVLKGYTF. The rearrangement links TRBV9 to TRBJ1-2; 7 nucleotides align to TRBD1. The CDR3 runs to 14 residues. Per the germline V gene, CDR1 is SGDLS and CDR2 is YYNGEE. Unmatched junction bases numbered 11, after V lost 4 bases and J lost 8 bases. Based on the CDR3 plus reference TRBV9 and TRBJ1-2, the full variable domain is DSGVTQTPKHLITATGQRVTLRCSPRSGDLSVYWYQQSLDQGLQFLIQYYNGEERAKGNILERFSAQQFPDLHSELNLSSLELGDSALYFCASSPGQVLKGYTFGSGTRLTVV.

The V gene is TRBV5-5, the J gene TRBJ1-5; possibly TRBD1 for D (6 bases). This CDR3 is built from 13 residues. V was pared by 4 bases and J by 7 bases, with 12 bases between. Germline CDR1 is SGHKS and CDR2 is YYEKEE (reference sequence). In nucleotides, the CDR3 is TGTGCCAGCAGCGCGGACAGCGAGCAGCCCCAGCATTTT. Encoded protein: CASSADSEQPQHF.

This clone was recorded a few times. The CDR3 is CASSYPGTNTDTQYF. The CDR3, as DNA: TGTGCCAGCAGTTATCCCGGGACCAACACAGATACGCAGTATTTT. The chain recombines TRBV5-4 with TRBJ2-3, with D tentatively TRBD1 or TRBD2 (5 bases each). The CDR3 is 15 amino acids. Germline assignment: CDR1 SGHNT and CDR2 YYREEE (reference sequence). Trimming removed 5 bases at V and 2 bases at J, with 15 bases between.

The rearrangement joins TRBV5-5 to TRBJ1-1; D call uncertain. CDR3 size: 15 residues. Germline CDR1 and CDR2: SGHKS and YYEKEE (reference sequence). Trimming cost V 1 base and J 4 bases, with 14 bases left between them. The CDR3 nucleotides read TGTGCCAGCAGCTTGTTTTGGAGGAGTGGCACTGAAGCTTTCTTT. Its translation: CASSLFWRSGTEAFF.

The CDR3 coding sequence is TGCGCCAGCACTGGTACGGGGGGGGAGACCCAGTACTTC. Translation: CASTGTGGETQYF. The genes are TRBV10-2 and TRBJ2-5, with 8 bases aligning to TRBD2. CDR3 length: 13 amino acids. The V and J ends lost 7 bases and 5 bases, in that order; junction bases with no gene match: 6. Germline CDR1 WSHSY, CDR2 SAAADI.

The CDR3 protein is CAWSTLVGVNTEAFF. In nucleotides, the CDR3 is TGTGCCTGGAGTACACTCGTGGGGGTGAACACTGAAGCTTTCTTT. The J gene is TRBJ1-1, the V gene TRBV30; D is perhaps TRBD1 (5 bases). Germline lookup yields CDR1 GTSNPN and CDR2 SVGIG (reference sequence). Trimming shortened V by 2 bases and J by 0 bases, and 13 bases separated the two germline ends. The CDR3 is 15 residues long.

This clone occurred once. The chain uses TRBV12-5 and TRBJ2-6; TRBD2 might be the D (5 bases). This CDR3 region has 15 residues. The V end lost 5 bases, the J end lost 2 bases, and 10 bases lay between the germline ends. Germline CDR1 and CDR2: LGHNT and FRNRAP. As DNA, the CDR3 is TGTGCTAGTGGTCCCCCGGAGGCTGGGGCCAACGTCCTGACTTTC. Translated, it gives CASGPPEAGANVLTF.

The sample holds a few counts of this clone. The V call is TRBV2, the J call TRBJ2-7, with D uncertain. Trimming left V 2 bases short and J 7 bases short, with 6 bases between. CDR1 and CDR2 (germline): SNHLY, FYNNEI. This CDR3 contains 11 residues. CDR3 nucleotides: TGTGCCAGCAGTGAATGGCAGGAGCAGTACTTC. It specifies CASSEWQEQYF.

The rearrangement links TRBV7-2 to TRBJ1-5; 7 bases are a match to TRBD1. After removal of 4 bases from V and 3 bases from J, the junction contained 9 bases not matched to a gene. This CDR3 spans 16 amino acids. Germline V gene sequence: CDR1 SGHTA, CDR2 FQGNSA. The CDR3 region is CASSYRTGRANQPQHF. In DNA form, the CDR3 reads TGTGCCAGCAGCTATCGGACAGGTCGCGCCAATCAGCCCCAGCATTTT.

The CDR3 DNA reads as TGTGCCAGTAGTACCAAAGACCCCGGAAACACCATATATTTT. It translates to CASSTKDPGNTIYF. The chain combines TRBV19 with TRBJ1-3; no firm D call. CDR3 size: 14 residues. The germline gives CDR1 LNHDA, CDR2 SQIVND (reference sequence). Trimming removed 4 bases at V and 4 bases at J, with 11 bases between.

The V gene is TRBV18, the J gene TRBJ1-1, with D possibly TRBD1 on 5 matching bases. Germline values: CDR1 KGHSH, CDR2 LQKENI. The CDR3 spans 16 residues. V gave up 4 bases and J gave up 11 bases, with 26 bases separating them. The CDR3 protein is CASSLSVAGTSRRAFF. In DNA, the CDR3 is TGTGCCAGCTCACTTTCCGTGGCCGGGACGTCCAGGAGGGCTTTCTTT.

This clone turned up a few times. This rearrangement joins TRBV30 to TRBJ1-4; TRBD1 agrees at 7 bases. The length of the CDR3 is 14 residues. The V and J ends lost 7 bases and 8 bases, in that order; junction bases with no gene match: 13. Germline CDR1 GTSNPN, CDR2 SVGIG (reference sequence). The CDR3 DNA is TGTGCCTTGGGGGGCCGGGACAGTCTCGAAAAACTGTTTTTT. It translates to CALGGRDSLEKLFF. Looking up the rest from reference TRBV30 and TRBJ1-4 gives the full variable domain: SQTIHQWPATLVQPVGSPLSLECTVEGTSNPNLYWYRQAAGRGLQLLFYSVGIGQISSEVPQNLSASRPQDRQFILSSKKLLLSDSGFYLCALGGRDSLEKLFFGSGTQLSVL.